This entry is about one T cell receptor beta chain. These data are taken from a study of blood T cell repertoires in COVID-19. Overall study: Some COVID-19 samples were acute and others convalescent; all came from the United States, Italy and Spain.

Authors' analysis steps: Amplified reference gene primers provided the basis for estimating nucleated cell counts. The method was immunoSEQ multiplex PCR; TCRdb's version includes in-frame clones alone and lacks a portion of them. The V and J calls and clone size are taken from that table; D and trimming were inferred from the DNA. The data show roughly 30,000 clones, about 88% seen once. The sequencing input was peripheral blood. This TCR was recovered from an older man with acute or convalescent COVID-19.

CDR3 in amino acids: CASSRDRGNTGELFF. CDR3 DNA sequence: TGTGCCAGTTCCAGGGACAGGGGGAACACCGGGGAGCTGTTTTTT. The rearrangement uses TRBV19 and TRBJ2-2; 10 bases agree with TRBD1. CDR1 and CDR2 from the germline V gene are LNHDA and SQIVND (reference sequence). The CDR3 spans 15 residues. The V segment lost 8 bases and the J segment 1 base; nucleotides outside the gene matches: 4. The full variable domain, in which reference TRBV19 and TRBJ2-2 provide the parts outside the CDR3, is DGGITQSPKYLFRKEGQNVTLSCEQNLNHDAMYWYRQDPGQGLRLIYYSQIVNDFQKGDIAEGYSVSREKKESFPLTVTSAQKNPTAFYLCASSRDRGNTGELFFGEGSRLTVL.